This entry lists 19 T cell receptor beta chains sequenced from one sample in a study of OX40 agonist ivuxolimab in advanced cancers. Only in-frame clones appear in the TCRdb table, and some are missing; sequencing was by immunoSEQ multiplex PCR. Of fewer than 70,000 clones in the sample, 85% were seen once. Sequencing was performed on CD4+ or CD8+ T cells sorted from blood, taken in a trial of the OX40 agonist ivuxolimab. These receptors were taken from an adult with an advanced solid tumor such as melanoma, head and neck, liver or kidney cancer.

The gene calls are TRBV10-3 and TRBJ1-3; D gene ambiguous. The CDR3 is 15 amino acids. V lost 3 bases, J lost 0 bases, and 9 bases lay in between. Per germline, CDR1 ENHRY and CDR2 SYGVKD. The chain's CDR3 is CAISDDQSSGNTIYF. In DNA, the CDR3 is TGTGCCATCAGTGATGATCAGAGCTCTGGAAACACCATATATTTT.

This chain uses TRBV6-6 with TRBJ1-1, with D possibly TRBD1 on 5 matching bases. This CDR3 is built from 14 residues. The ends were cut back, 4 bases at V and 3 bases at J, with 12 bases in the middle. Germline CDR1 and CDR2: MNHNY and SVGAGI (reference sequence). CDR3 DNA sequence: TGTGCCAGCAGTTCTCCCGGGGGTTACACTGAAGCTTTCTTT. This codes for CASSSPGGYTEAFF.

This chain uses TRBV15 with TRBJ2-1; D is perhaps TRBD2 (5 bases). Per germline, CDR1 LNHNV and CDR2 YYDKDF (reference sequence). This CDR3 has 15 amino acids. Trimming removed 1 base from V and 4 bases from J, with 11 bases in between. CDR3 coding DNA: TGTGCCACCAGCAGAGGGCTTGAGGGTTACAATGAGCAGTTCTTC. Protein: CATSRGLEGYNEQFF.

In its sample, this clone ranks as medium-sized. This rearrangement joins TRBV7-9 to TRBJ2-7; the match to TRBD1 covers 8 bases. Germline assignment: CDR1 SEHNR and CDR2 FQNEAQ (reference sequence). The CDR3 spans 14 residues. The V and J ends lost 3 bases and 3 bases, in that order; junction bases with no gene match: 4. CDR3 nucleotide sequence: TGTGCCAGCAGCTTGACAGGGGTTCACTACGAGCAGTACTTC. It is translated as CASSLTGVHYEQYF.

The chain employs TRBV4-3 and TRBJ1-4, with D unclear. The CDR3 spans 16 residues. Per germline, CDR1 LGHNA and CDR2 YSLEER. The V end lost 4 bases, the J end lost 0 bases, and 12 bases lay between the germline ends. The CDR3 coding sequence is TGCGCCAGCAGCCCCCTTCCCGCGGCAACTAATGAAAAACTGTTTTTT. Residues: CASSPLPAATNEKLFF.

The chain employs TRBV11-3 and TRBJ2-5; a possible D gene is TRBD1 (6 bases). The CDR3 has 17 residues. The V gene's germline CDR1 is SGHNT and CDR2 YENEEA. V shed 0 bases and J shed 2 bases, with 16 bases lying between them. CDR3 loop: CASSLDPFRGRQETQYF. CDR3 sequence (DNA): TGTGCCAGCAGCTTAGATCCTTTTAGGGGGAGACAAGAGACCCAGTACTTC.

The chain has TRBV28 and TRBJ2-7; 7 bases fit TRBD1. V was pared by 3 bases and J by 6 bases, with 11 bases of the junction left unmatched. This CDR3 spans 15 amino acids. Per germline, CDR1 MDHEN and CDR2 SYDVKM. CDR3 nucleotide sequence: TGTGCCAGCAGTTTTTTGTCGAGACAGGGCAGCGAGCAGTACTTC. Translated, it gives CASSFLSRQGSEQYF.

CDR3 region: CASSESQPQHF. CDR3 DNA sequence: TGTGCCAGCAGTGAGAGTCAGCCCCAGCATTTT. This chain links TRBV2 with TRBJ1-5; unclear D gene. V dropped 3 bases and J dropped 6 bases, with 3 bases sitting between them. The CDR3 loop spans 11 amino acids. The germline V gene encodes CDR1 SNHLY and CDR2 FYNNEI.

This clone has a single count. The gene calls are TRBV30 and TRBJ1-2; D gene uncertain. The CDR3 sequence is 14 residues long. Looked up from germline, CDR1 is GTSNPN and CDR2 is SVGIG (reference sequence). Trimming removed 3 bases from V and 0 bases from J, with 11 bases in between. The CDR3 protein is CAWSLGHTNYGYTF. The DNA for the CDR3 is TGTGCCTGGAGCCTCGGGCACACTAACTATGGCTACACCTTC.

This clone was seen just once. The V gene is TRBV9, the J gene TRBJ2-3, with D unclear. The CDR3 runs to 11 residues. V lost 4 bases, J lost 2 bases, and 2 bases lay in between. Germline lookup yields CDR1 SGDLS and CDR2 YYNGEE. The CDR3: CASSITDTQYF. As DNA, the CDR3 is TGTGCCAGCAGCATCACAGATACGCAGTATTTT. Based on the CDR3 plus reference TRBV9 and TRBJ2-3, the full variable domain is DSGVTQTPKHLITATGQRVTLRCSPRSGDLSVYWYQQSLDQGLQFLIQYYNGEERAKGNILERFSAQQFPDLHSELNLSSLELGDSALYFCASSITDTQYFGPGTRLTVL.

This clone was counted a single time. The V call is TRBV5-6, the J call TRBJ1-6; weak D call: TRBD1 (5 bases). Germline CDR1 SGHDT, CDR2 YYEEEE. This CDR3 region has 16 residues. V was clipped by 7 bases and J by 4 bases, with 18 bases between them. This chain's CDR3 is CASFPSGRGYNSPLHF. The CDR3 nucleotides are TGTGCCAGCTTTCCTTCGGGACGGGGATATAATTCACCCCTCCACTTT.

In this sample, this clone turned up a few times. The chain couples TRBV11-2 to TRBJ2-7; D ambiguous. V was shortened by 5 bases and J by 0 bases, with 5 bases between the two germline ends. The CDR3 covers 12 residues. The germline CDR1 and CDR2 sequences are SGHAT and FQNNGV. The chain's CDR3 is CASSLRSYEQYF. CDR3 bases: TGTGCCAGCAGCCTACGCTCCTACGAGCAGTACTTC.

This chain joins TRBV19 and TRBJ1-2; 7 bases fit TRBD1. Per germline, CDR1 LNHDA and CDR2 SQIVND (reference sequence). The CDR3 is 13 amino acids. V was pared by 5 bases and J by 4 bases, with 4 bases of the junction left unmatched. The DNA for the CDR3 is TGTGCCAGTAGTGGATGGGACAGCTATGGCTACACCTTC. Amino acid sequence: CASSGWDSYGYTF. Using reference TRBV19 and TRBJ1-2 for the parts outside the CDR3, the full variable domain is DGGITQSPKYLFRKEGQNVTLSCEQNLNHDAMYWYRQDPGQGLRLIYYSQIVNDFQKGDIAEGYSVSREKKESFPLTVTSAQKNPTAFYLCASSGWDSYGYTFGSGTRLTVV.

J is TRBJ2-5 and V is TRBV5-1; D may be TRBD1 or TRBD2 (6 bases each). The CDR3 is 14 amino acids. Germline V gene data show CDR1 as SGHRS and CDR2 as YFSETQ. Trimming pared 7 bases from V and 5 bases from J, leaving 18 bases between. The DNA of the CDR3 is TGCGCCAGCTCCTCAGGGGAGGTGGGTGAGACCCAGTACTTC. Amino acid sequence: CASSSGEVGETQYF.

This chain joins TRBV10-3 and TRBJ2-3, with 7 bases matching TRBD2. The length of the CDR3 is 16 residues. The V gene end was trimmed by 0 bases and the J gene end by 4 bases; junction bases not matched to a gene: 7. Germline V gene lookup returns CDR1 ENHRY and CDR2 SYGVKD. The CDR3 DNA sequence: TGTGCCATCAGTGAGTCTGGGAGGGGAGGCGCAGATACGCAGTATTTT. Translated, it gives CAISESGRGGADTQYF.

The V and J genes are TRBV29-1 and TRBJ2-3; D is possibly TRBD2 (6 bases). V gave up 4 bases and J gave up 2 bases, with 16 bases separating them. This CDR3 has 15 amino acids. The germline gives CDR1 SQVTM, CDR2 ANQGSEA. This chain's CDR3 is CSVVYGGSNTDTQYF. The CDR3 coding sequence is TGCAGCGTTGTGTATGGGGGGTCTAACACAGATACGCAGTATTTT.

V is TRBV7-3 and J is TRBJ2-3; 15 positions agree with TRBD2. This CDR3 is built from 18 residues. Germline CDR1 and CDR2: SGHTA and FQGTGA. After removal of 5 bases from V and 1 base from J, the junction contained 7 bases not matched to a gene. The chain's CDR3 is CASSSGLAGGLGTDTQYF. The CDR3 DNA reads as TGTGCCAGCAGCAGTGGACTAGCGGGGGGGCTAGGCACAGATACGCAGTATTTT.

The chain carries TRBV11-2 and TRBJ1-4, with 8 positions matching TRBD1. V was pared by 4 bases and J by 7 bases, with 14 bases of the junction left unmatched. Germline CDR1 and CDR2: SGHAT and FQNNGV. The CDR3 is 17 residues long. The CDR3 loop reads CASSSGQGKPLGEKLFF. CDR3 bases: TGTGCCAGCAGCTCTGGACAGGGCAAGCCTCTCGGTGAAAAACTGTTTTTT.

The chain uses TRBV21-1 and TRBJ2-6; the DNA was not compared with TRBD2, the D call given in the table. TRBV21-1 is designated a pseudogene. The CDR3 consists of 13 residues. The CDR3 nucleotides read TGTGCCAGCAGGTTCCTAAGGGCCAACGTCCTGACTTTC. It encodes CASRFLRANVLTF.